The 8 T cell receptor beta chains below were found in one sample sequenced in a study of cytomegalovirus exposure and HLA in healthy donors. 13 Jbeta primers and 60 Vbeta primers were used for the PCR. The repertoire was sequenced with immunoSEQ multiplex PCR; TCRdb's copy has only in-frame clones and lacks some. The sample has 55,000 to 70,000 clones; around 84% are singletons. The specimen was PBMCs. The receptors were gathered from a male donor in good health and CMV-seronegative.

The count of this clone is one. The genes are TRBV18 and TRBJ1-2; TRBD1 might be the D (6 bases). The CDR3 extends over 15 amino acids. V lost 3 bases, J lost 4 bases, and 15 bases lay in between. CDR1 is KGHSH and CDR2 is LQKENI in the germline V gene. The CDR3 DNA follows: TGTGCCAGCTCACCCGCACGGACAGATTCCTATGGCTACACCTTC. It encodes CASSPARTDSYGYTF.

The V gene is TRBV7-9, the J gene TRBJ1-2; 7 bases line up with TRBD1. The CDR3 spans 15 residues. Germline V gene data show CDR1 as SEHNR and CDR2 as FQNEAQ (reference sequence). Losses at the gene ends were 1 base for V and 4 bases for J; bases not matched to a gene: 6. CDR3 loop: CASSLGGQPVYGYTF. DNA for the CDR3: TGTGCCAGCAGCTTAGGGGGACAGCCCGTCTATGGCTACACCTTC.

The chain joins TRBV29-1 to TRBJ2-7; 8 bases are a match to TRBD1. Germline assignment: CDR1 SQVTM and CDR2 ANQGSEA. The V and J ends lost 4 bases and 5 bases, in that order; junction bases with no gene match: 7. CDR3 length: 13 residues. CDR3 protein: CSVAVTGAHEQYF. The CDR3 DNA sequence: TGCAGCGTTGCGGTGACAGGGGCTCACGAGCAGTACTTC.

The chain joins TRBV29-1 to TRBJ1-1, with 8 bases fitting TRBD1. The J segment lost 4 bases and the V segment lost 3 bases, leaving 4 bases of the junction unmatched. The CDR3 is made up of 13 amino acids. Germline values: CDR1 SQVTM, CDR2 ANQGSEA. The DNA for the CDR3 is TGCAGCGTTGAGGGCAGGGGGCCCACTGAAGCTTTCTTT. Its protein product is CSVEGRGPTEAFF.

The CDR3 protein is CAISESGQDTGELFF. Written as DNA, the CDR3 is TGTGCCATCAGTGAGTCGGGACAAGACACCGGGGAGCTGTTTTTT. V is TRBV10-3 and J is TRBJ2-2; perhaps TRBD1 as D (6 bases). In germline, CDR1 is ENHRY, CDR2 SYGVKD. Trimming cost V 0 bases and J 3 bases, with 8 bases left between them. The CDR3 covers 15 residues.

This sequence joins TRBV6-5 and TRBJ2-6, with D possibly being TRBD1 (5 bases). Germline V gene sequence: CDR1 MNHEY, CDR2 SVGAGI. The CDR3 has 13 amino acids. V was shortened by 7 bases and J by 12 bases, with 16 bases between the two germline ends. The CDR3, as DNA: TGTGCCAGCACCTCAGGGATGCGCGGCGTCCTGACTTTC. Translation gives CASTSGMRGVLTF.

This chain uses TRBV7-8 with TRBJ2-4; maybe TRBD1 (5 bases). The CDR3 has 14 amino acids. The V gene lost 1 base and the J gene lost 7 bases, with 11 bases spanning the gap. The germline V gene encodes CDR1 SGHVS and CDR2 FQNEAQ. The CDR3 here is CASSLDRQLNIQYF. The CDR3 DNA reads TGTGCCAGCAGCTTAGACAGGCAGCTGAACATTCAGTACTTC.

V usage is TRBV7-2 and J usage is TRBJ1-4; 8 bases are shared with TRBD1. CDR1 and CDR2 from the germline V gene are SGHTA and FQGNSA. V dropped 5 bases and J dropped 7; count of bases not matched to a gene: 3. There are 13 residues in the CDR3. In DNA, the CDR3 is TGTGCCAGCAGCCCCGACAGGGGTGAAAAACTGTTTTTT. Translated, it gives CASSPDRGEKLFF.